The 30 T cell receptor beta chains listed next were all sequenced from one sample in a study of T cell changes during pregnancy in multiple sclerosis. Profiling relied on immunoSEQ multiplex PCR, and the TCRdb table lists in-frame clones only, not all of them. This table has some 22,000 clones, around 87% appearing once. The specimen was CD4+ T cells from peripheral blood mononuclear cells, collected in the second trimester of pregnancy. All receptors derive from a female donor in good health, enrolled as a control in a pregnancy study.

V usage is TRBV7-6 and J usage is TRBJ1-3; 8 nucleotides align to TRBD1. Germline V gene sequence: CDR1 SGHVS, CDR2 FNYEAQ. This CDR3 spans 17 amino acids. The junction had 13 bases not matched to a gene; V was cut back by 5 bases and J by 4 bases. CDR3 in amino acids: CASSPLTGGGWGNTIYF. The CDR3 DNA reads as TGTGCCAGCAGCCCCCTAACAGGGGGTGGATGGGGAAACACCATATATTTT.

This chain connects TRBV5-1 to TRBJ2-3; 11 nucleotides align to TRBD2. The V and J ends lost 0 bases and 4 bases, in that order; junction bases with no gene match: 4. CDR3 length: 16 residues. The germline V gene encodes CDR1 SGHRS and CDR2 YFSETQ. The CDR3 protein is CASSLDLAGGSDTQYF. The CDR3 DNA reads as TGCGCCAGCAGCTTGGATCTAGCGGGAGGCTCAGATACGCAGTATTTT.

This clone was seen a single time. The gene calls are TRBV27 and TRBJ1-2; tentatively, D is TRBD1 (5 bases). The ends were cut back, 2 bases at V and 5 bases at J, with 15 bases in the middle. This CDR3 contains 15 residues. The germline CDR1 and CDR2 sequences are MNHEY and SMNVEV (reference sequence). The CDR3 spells CASSLGGSPLYGYTF. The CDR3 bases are TGTGCCAGCAGTTTAGGGGGGTCCCCTCTATATGGCTACACCTTC.

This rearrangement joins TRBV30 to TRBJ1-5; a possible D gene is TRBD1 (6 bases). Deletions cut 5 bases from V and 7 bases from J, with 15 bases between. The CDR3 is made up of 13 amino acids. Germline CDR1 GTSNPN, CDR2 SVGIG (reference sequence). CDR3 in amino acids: CAWEQGDGQPQHF. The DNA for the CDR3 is TGTGCCTGGGAACAGGGAGATGGACAGCCCCAGCATTTT.

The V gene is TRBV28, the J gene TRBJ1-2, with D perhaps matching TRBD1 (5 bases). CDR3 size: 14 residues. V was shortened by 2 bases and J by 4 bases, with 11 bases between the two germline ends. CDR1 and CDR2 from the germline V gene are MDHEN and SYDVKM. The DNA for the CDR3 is TGTGCCAGCAGTTTACAGGGAAGGGGCTATGGCTACACCTTC. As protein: CASSLQGRGYGYTF.

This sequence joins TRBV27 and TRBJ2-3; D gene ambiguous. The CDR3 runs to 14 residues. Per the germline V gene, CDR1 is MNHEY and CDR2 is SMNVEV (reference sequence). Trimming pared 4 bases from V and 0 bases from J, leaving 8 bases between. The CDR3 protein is CASSSLPSTDTQYF. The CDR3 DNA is TGTGCCAGCAGTTCTCTCCCTAGCACAGATACGCAGTATTTT.

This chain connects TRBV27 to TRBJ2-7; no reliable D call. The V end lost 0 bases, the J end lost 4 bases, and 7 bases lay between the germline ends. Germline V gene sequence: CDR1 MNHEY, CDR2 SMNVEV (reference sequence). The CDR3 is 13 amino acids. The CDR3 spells CASSLSGAYEQYF. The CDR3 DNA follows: TGTGCCAGCAGTTTATCTGGTGCGTACGAGCAGTACTTC.

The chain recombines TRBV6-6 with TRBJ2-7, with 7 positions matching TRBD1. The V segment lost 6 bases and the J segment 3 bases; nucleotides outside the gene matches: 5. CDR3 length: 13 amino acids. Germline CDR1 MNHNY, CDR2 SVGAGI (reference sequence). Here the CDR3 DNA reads TGTGCCAGCAGGACGGGACAGATCTACGAGCAGTACTTC. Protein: CASRTGQIYEQYF.

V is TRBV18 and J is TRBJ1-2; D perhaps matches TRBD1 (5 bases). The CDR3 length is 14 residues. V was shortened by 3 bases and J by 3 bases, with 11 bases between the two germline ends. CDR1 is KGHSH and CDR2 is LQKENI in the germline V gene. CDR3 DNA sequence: TGTGCCAGCTCACCGGTCAGGGCGGACTATGGCTACACCTTC. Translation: CASSPVRADYGYTF. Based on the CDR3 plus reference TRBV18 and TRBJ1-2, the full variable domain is NAGVMQNPRHLVRRRGQEARLRCSPMKGHSHVYWYRQLPEEGLKFMVYLQKENIIDESGMPKERFSAEFPKEGPSILRIQQVVRGDSAAYFCASSPVRADYGYTFGSGTRLTVV.

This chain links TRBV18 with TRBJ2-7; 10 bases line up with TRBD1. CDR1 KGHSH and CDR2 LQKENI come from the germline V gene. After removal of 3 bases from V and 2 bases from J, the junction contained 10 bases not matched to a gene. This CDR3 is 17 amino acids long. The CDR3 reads CASSPAGTGESAYEQYF. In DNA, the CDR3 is TGTGCCAGCTCACCCGCGGGGACAGGGGAGTCGGCCTACGAGCAGTACTTC.

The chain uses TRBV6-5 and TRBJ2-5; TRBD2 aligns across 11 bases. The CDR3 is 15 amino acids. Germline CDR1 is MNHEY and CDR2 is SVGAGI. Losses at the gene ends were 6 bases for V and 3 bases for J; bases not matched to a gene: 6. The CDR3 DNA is TGTGCCAGCAGATCCGGGGGACTAGCGGAAGAGACCCAGTACTTC. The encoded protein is CASRSGGLAEETQYF.

The CDR3 bases are TGTGCCAGCAGTTTGGGGACAGGGGTGGAGACTGAAGCTTTCTTT. Protein product: CASSLGTGVETEAFF. This sequence joins TRBV6-5 and TRBJ1-1, with TRBD1 identical over 10 bases. CDR3 length: 15 residues. Trimming removed 4 bases from V and 5 bases from J; junction bases left unmatched: 7. CDR1 and CDR2 from the germline V gene are MNHEY and SVGAGI.

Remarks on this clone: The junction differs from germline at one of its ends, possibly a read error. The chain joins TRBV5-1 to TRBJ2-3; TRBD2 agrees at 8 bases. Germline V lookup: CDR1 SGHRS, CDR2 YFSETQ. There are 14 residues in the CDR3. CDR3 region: CAGSWERETDTQYF. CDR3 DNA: TGCGCCGGCAGCTGGGAGCGGGAGACAGATACGCAGTATTTT.

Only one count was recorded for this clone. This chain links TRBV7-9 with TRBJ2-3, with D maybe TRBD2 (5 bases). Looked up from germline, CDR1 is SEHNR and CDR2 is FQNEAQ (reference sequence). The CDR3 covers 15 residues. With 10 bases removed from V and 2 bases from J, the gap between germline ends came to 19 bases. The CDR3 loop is CATSRPGSPTDTQYF. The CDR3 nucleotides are TGTGCCACCTCTCGTCCGGGAAGCCCCACAGATACGCAGTATTTT.

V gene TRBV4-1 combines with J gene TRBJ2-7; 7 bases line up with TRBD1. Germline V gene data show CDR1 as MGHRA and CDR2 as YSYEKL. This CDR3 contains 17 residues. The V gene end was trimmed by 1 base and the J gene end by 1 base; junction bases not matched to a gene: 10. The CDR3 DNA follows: TGCGCCAGCAGCCAAGTTGAGTACAGGGGCCTTTCCTACGAGCAGTACTTC. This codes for CASSQVEYRGLSYEQYF.

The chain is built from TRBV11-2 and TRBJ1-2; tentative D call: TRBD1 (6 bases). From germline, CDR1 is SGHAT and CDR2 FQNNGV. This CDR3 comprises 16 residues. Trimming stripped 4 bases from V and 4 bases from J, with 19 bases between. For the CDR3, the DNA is TGTGCCAGCAGCTCTCTAAATAAAGGACAGTCCTATGGCTACACCTTC. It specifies CASSSLNKGQSYGYTF.

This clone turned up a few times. The DNA for the CDR3 is TGCGCCAGCAGCTTGGCCGAGGGGAGGCCTAACTACGAGCAGTACTTC. It yields the protein CASSLAEGRPNYEQYF. The V and J genes are TRBV5-1 and TRBJ2-7; a possible D gene is TRBD2 (6 bases). The CDR3 loop spans 16 amino acids. V lost 0 bases, J lost 3 bases, and 16 bases lay in between. Germline-derived CDR1 and CDR2 are SGHRS and YFSETQ.

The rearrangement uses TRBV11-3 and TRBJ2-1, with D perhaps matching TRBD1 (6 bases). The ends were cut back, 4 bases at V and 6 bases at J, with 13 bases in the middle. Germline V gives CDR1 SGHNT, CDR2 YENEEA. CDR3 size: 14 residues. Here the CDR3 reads CASSSEDRRNEQFF. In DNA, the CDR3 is TGTGCCAGCAGCTCCGAGGACAGACGCAATGAGCAGTTCTTC.

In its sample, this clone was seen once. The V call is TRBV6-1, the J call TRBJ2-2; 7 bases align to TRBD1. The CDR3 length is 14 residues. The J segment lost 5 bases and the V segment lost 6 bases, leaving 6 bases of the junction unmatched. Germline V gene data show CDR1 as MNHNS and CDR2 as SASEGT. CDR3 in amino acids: CASSSGTDTGELFF. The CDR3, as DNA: TGTGCCAGCAGCTCCGGGACAGATACCGGGGAGCTGTTTTTT.

The CDR3 reads CASSSVWASSTDTQYF. Written as DNA, the CDR3 is TGTGCCAGCAGTTCGGTCTGGGCTAGCAGCACAGATACGCAGTATTTT. The chain couples TRBV28 to TRBJ2-3; D is possibly TRBD2 (5 bases). This CDR3 region has 16 residues. Trimming left V 4 bases short and J 0 bases short, with 14 bases between. CDR1 is MDHEN, CDR2 SYDVKM, per germline.

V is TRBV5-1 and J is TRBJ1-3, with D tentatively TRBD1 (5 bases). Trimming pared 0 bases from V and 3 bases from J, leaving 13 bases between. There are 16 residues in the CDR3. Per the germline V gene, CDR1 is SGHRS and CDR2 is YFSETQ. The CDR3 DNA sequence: TGCGCCAGCAGCTTGGAAGGGACTCCGGGTGGAAACACCATATATTTT. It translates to CASSLEGTPGGNTIYF.

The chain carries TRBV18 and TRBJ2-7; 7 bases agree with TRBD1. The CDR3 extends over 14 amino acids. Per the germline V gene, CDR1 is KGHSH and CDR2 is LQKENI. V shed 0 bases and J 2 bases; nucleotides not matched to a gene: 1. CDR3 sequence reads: CASSPPTGTYEQYF. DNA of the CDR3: TGTGCCAGCTCACCACCGACAGGGACCTACGAGCAGTACTTC. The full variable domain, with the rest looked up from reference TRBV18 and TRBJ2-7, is NAGVMQNPRHLVRRRGQEARLRCSPMKGHSHVYWYRQLPEEGLKFMVYLQKENIIDESGMPKERFSAEFPKEGPSILRIQQVVRGDSAAYFCASSPPTGTYEQYFGPGTRLTVT.

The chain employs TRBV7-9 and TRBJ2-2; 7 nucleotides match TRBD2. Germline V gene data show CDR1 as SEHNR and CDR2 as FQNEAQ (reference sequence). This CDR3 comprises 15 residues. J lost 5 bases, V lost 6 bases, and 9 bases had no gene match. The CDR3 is CASSPGLVKTGELFF. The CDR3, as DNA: TGTGCCAGCAGTCCCGGACTAGTTAAAACCGGGGAGCTGTTTTTT. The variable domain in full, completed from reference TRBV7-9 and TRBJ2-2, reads DTGVSQNPRHKITKRGQNVTFRCDPISEHNRLYWYRQTLGQGPEFLTYFQNEAQLEKSRLLSDRFSAERPKGSFSTLEIQRTEQGDSAMYLCASSPGLVKTGELFFGEGSRLTVL.

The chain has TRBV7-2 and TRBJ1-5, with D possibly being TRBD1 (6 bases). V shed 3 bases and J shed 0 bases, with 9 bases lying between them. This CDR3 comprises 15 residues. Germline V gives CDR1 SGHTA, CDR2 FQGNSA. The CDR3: CASSLGGLSNQPQHF. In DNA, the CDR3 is TGTGCCAGCAGCTTGGGGGGGCTTAGCAATCAGCCCCAGCATTTT.

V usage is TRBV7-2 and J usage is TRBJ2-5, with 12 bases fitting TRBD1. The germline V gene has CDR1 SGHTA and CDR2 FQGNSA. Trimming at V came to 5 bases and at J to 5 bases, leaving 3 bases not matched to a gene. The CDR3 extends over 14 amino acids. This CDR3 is CASSGTGGKETQYF. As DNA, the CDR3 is TGTGCCAGCAGCGGGACAGGGGGCAAGGAGACCCAGTACTTC.

CDR3 in amino acids: CASRRSRLAGGPLGEQYF. CDR3 in DNA: TGTGCCAGCCGACGTTCGCGTCTAGCGGGGGGGCCCCTGGGCGAGCAGTACTTC. The V call is TRBV2, the J call TRBJ2-7; the match to TRBD2 covers 12 bases. The germline CDR1 and CDR2 sequences are SNHLY and FYNNEI. This CDR3 region has 18 residues. The V gene end was trimmed by 8 bases and the J gene end by 6 bases; junction bases not matched to a gene: 20.

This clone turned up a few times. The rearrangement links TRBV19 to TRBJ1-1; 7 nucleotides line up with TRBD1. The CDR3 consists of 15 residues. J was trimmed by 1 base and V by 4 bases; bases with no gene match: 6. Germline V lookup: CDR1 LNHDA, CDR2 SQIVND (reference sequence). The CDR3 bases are TGTGCCAGTAGTACGACAGGGAAGGGGAACACTGAAGCTTTCTTT. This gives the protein CASSTTGKGNTEAFF. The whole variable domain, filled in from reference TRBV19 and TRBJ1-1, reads DGGITQSPKYLFRKEGQNVTLSCEQNLNHDAMYWYRQDPGQGLRLIYYSQIVNDFQKGDIAEGYSVSREKKESFPLTVTSAQKNPTAFYLCASSTTGKGNTEAFFGQGTRLTVV.

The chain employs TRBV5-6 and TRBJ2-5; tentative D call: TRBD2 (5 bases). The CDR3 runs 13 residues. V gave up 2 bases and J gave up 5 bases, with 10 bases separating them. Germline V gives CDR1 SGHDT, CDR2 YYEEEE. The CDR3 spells CASSFPGGETQYF. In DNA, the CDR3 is TGTGCCAGCAGCTTTCCAGGCGGGGAGACCCAGTACTTC.

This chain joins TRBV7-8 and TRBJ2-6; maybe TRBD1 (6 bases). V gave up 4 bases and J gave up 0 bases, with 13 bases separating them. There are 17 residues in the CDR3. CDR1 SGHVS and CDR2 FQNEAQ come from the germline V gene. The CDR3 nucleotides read TGTGCCAGCAGCTCCCTGACAGGTCTCTCTGGGGCCAACGTCCTGACTTTC. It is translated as CASSSLTGLSGANVLTF.

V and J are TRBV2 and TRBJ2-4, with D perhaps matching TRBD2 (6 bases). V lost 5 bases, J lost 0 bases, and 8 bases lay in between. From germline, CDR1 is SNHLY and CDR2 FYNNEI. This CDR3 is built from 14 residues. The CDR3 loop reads CASSPGLAKNIQYF. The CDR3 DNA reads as TGTGCCAGCAGTCCGGGACTAGCCAAAAACATTCAGTACTTC.